This T cell receptor beta chain derives from a study of yellow fever vaccine responses in identical twins. Study results and caveats: Twins reportedly appeared to share part of their vaccine T cell response while keeping part individual.

About this clonotype: Its antigen is as yet unknown.

Germline values: CDR1 MNHEY, CDR2 SMNVEV (reference sequence). V dropped 3 bases and J dropped 3; count of bases not matched to a gene: 1. The CDR3 loop spans 14 amino acids. TCRdb processed the RT-PCR reads anew with MiXCR; each CDR3 protein has one entry. The sample records some 15,000 distinct CDR3 sequences, around 83% being singletons. The sample in question was T cells from blood (PBMCs), unsorted or a sorted subset (not recorded which), obtained before or after yellow fever vaccination (not recorded which). The rearrangement uses TRBV27 and TRBJ2-7; the match to TRBD1 covers 11 bases. The receptor was derived from a woman between 18 and 29 years old who received the yellow fever vaccine. CDR3 bases: TGTGCCAGCAGTTTCGGGACAGGGGGCTACGAGCAGTACTTC. Translation gives CASSFGTGGYEQYF.